Given below is one T cell receptor (beta chain) in context. This specimen comes from a study of T cell responses to AZD1222 COVID-19 vaccine. Germline assignment: CDR1 SGHTA and CDR2 FQGNSA. The V and J ends lost 4 bases and 2 bases, in that order; junction bases with no gene match: 2. The CDR3 is made up of 15 amino acids. Clones were read by immunoSEQ multiplex PCR, and TCRdb kept only the in-frame ones, dropping some. Seen here are about 180,000 clones, approximately 90% observed once, and the top ten hold 6% to 8%. This rearrangement joins TRBV7-2 to TRBJ2-5; 12 nucleotides line up with TRBD1. This TCR derives from an adult in good health. The sample here was peripheral blood, taken on day 0 of AZD1222 vaccination. The chain's CDR3 is CASSWGQGAQETQYF. DNA for the CDR3: TGTGCCAGCAGCTGGGGACAGGGGGCGCAAGAGACCCAGTACTTC.